Shown below are 10 T cell receptor beta chains from a single sample sequenced in a study of Ad26.COV2.S vaccination and SARS-CoV-2 variants. The treatment is: about 20 received Ad26.COV2.S at low or high dose, single or two shots; several received placebo; per-sample allocation not given. The study sampled participants on day 63 after the first vaccine or placebo injection. Here immunoSEQ multiplex PCR was the method, and the copy in TCRdb shows in-frame clones only, minus some. Among approximately 420,000 clones listed, around 85% were seen once. Sequences were derived from peripheral blood, sampled in a trial of Ad26.COV2.S vaccine versus placebo. These receptor sequences come from a person between 18 and 59 years old who received the Ad26.COV2.S COVID-19 vaccine or a placebo.

This rearrangement joins TRBV15 to TRBJ1-3; D is possibly TRBD1 (5 bases). V was cut by 0 bases and J by 2 bases, with 8 bases left in between. The CDR3 is 15 amino acids. The V gene's germline CDR1 is LNHNV and CDR2 YYDKDF (reference sequence). The CDR3 nucleotides read TGTGCCACCAGCAGAGATTCAGGGACTGGAAACACCATATATTTT. It codes for CATSRDSGTGNTIYF. The full variable domain, in which reference TRBV15 and TRBJ1-3 provide the parts outside the CDR3, is DAMVIQNPRYQVTQFGKPVTLSCSQTLNHNVMYWYQQKSSQAPKLLFHYYDKDFNNEADTPDNFQSRRPNTSFCFLDIRSPGLGDTAMYLCATSRDSGTGNTIYFGEGSWLTVV.

This chain joins TRBV6-5 and TRBJ2-3; TRBD1 is a possible D gene (5 bases). V dropped 10 bases and J dropped 4 bases, with 15 bases sitting between them. CDR3 length equals 13 residues. Germline assignment: CDR1 MNHEY and CDR2 SVGAGI. CDR3 in amino acids: CAIRDSYSDTQYF. The CDR3 DNA follows: TGTGCCATCAGGGATTCTTACTCAGATACGCAGTATTTT.

The rearrangement links TRBV5-4 to TRBJ2-3; D is perhaps TRBD2 (6 bases). CDR3 length: 15 amino acids. Trimming took 4 bases from V and 0 from J, leaving 12 bases between them. The germline V gene encodes CDR1 SGHNT and CDR2 YYREEE (reference sequence). As DNA, the CDR3 is TGTGCCAGCAGCAGGGACTCGATAAGCACAGATACGCAGTATTTT. Protein sequence: CASSRDSISTDTQYF.

V is TRBV6-5 and J is TRBJ1-2; possible D gene TRBD1, 5 bases. Germline values: CDR1 MNHEY, CDR2 SVGAGI. The CDR3 covers 15 residues. V was trimmed by 5 bases and J by 4 bases, leaving 17 bases between them. Here the CDR3 DNA reads TGTGCCAGCAGTAGGTCGCAGGGAGGCCGCTATGGCTACACCTTC. Translation: CASSRSQGGRYGYTF.

The V gene is TRBV5-6, the J gene TRBJ2-3, with 8 positions matching TRBD2. The CDR3 loop spans 14 amino acids. Germline CDR1 and CDR2: SGHDT and YYEEEE. Losses at the gene ends were 4 bases for V and 1 base for J; bases not matched to a gene: 2. The CDR3 loop is CASSNGGGTDTQYF. As DNA, the CDR3 is TGTGCCAGCAGCAACGGGGGGGGCACAGATACGCAGTATTTT.

Note on this clone: Other DNA sequences in this sample translate to the same CDR3. The genes are TRBV5-1 and TRBJ1-6, with 7 positions matching TRBD1. CDR3 length equals 15 residues. The germline V gene has CDR1 SGHRS and CDR2 YFSETQ. V was clipped by 4 bases and J by 1 base; unmatched bases: 2. The CDR3 sequence is CASSRDSSYNSPLHF. The CDR3 region has the DNA TGCGCCAGCAGCCGGGACAGTTCCTATAATTCACCCCTCCACTTT.

The gene calls are TRBV19 and TRBJ2-3; TRBD2 matches at 7 bases. The CDR3 spans 15 residues. Germline assignment: CDR1 LNHDA and CDR2 SQIVND (reference sequence). V shed 9 bases, J shed 3 bases, and the junction held 12 bases outside the gene matches. The DNA for the CDR3 is TGTGCCAGCGCTCTGAAGGGGAGGGAGACAGATACGCAGTATTTT. It is translated as CASALKGRETDTQYF.

This chain joins TRBV2 and TRBJ2-3, with 8 bases fitting TRBD1. The CDR3 consists of 15 residues. Germline V gene sequence: CDR1 SNHLY, CDR2 FYNNEI. V trimming: 5 bases; J trimming: 4 bases; junction bases outside the gene matches: 8. The CDR3 loop is CASSIGQGPSDTQYF. DNA for the CDR3: TGTGCCAGCAGTATCGGACAGGGTCCGTCAGATACGCAGTATTTT.

The chain recombines TRBV7-8 with TRBJ2-5, with D unclear. The CDR3 spans 12 residues. The V end was cut by 5 bases, the J end by 5 bases, with 9 bases between. Germline V gene lookup returns CDR1 SGHVS and CDR2 FQNEAQ. The CDR3 sequence is CASSPLFETQYF. Here the CDR3 DNA reads TGTGCCAGCAGCCCTCTCTTTGAGACCCAGTACTTC.

Here the CDR3 reads CASSLGGAWTDTQYF. The CDR3 nucleotides read TGTGCCAGCAGCCTGGGAGGGGCATGGACAGATACGCAGTATTTT. This chain connects TRBV5-4 to TRBJ2-3; 7 nucleotides agree with TRBD2. V shed 4 bases and J 3 bases; nucleotides not matched to a gene: 8. This CDR3 is built from 15 residues. Germline V gene data show CDR1 as SGHNT and CDR2 as YYREEE (reference sequence). The full variable domain, its missing parts supplied by reference TRBV5-4 and TRBJ2-3, is ETGVTQSPTHLIKTRGQQVTLRCSSQSGHNTVSWYQQALGQGPQFIFQYYREEENGRGNFPPRFSGLQFPNYSSELNVNALELDDSALYLCASSLGGAWTDTQYFGPGTRLTVL.